These 18 T cell receptor beta chains share one sample of origin, sequenced in a study of blood T cell repertoires in COVID-19. Profiling relied on immunoSEQ multiplex PCR, and the TCRdb table lists in-frame clones only, not all of them. The sample lists almost 400,000 clones; roughly 91% were seen once. Material: PBMCs or T cells enriched from blood (not recorded which). These TCRs come from a woman in her thirties who had recovered from COVID-19.

This clone has only one observation. The V call is TRBV9, the J call TRBJ1-2; 12 bases are shared with TRBD1. J lost 7 bases, V lost 2 bases, and 9 bases had no gene match. The CDR3 sequence is 16 residues long. Germline values: CDR1 SGDLS, CDR2 YYNGEE. For the CDR3, the DNA is TGTGCCAGCAGCGTGGGACAGGGGGCACGAGCTTCTGGCTACACCTTC. This gives the protein CASSVGQGARASGYTF.

This chain connects TRBV6-5 to TRBJ2-7, with TRBD1 matching over 8 bases. The germline gives CDR1 MNHEY, CDR2 SVGAGI. The CDR3 extends over 14 amino acids. The V gene end was trimmed by 6 bases and the J gene end by 5 bases; junction bases not matched to a gene: 9. CDR3 DNA sequence: TGTGCCAGCAGAGAGACAGGGGTTTACGACGAGCAGTACTTC. Residues: CASRETGVYDEQYF.

The gene calls are TRBV30 and TRBJ1-2, with 8 bases fitting TRBD1. The germline V gene has CDR1 GTSNPN and CDR2 SVGIG (reference sequence). V was clipped by 1 base and J by 4 bases; unmatched bases: 5. This CDR3 has 14 amino acids. As DNA, the CDR3 is TGTGCCTGGAGTGGAACAGGGGGAGGCTATGGCTACACCTTC. As protein: CAWSGTGGGYGYTF.

This rearrangement joins TRBV5-4 to TRBJ2-7; 8 positions agree with TRBD2. The V segment lost 2 bases and the J segment 2 bases; nucleotides outside the gene matches: 12. The CDR3 length is 17 residues. Germline loops: CDR1 SGHNT, CDR2 YYREEE (reference sequence). CDR3 sequence: CASSFGPGREEAYEQYF. DNA of the CDR3: TGTGCCAGCAGCTTTGGGCCCGGGCGGGAGGAGGCCTACGAGCAGTACTTC.

The chain employs TRBV3-1 (or the pseudogene TRBV3-2) and TRBJ2-5; 8 positions match TRBD2. Germline trimming cut 5 bases from V and 6 bases from J; bases unmatched to any gene: 8. The length of the CDR3 is 14 residues. Germline CDR1 and CDR2: LGHDT and YNNKEL (reference sequence). CDR3 region: CASSFSGTSKTQYF. As DNA, the CDR3 is TGTGCCAGCAGCTTCTCCGGGACTAGTAAGACCCAGTACTTC.

This clone showed up just a few times. V gene TRBV18 combines with J gene TRBJ2-2; TRBD2 might be the D (5 bases). CDR1 and CDR2 (germline): KGHSH, LQKENI. V lost 4 bases and J 0 bases, leaving 12 bases between the germline ends. The CDR3 is 16 amino acids. CDR3: CASSRYAGANTGELFF. For the CDR3, the DNA is TGTGCCAGCTCACGTTACGCGGGCGCGAACACCGGGGAGCTGTTTTTT.

As for this clone: Other DNA sequences in the sample encode the same CDR3. This sequence joins TRBV19 and TRBJ1-4, with D possibly being TRBD1 (6 bases). Germline CDR1 LNHDA, CDR2 SQIVND (reference sequence). CDR3 length: 13 amino acids. Trimming removed 6 bases at V and 5 bases at J, with 10 bases between. CDR3 sequence (DNA): TGTGCCAGTAGAGGTACAGGGAATGAAAAACTGTTTTTT. It is translated as CASRGTGNEKLFF.

The genes are TRBV12-3 or TRBV12-4 and TRBJ2-1; TRBD1 is a possible D gene (5 bases). Trimming took off 5 bases at V and 12 bases at J, with 17 bases between the two ends. This CDR3 has 13 amino acids. The CDR3 DNA follows: TGTGCCAGCAGTCTCCAACTGGACAAGAGGCAGTTCTTC. Its translation: CASSLQLDKRQFF.

This clone turned up a few times. The chain combines TRBV5-6 with TRBJ1-2; 8 bases map to TRBD1. V dropped 0 bases and J dropped 2; count of bases not matched to a gene: 12. This CDR3 comprises 18 residues. The germline V gene has CDR1 SGHDT and CDR2 YYEEEE. As DNA, the CDR3 is TGTGCCAGCAGCTTGGCTCGGACAGGGTTTTCGGCGAACTATGGCTACACCTTC. Translating gives CASSLARTGFSANYGYTF.

This clone came up once. The V and J genes are TRBV7-9 and TRBJ2-5; 7 bases are a match to TRBD2. The CDR3 is 15 amino acids. From germline, CDR1 is SEHNR and CDR2 FQNEAQ (reference sequence). The V segment lost 4 bases and the J segment 7 bases; nucleotides outside the gene matches: 12. CDR3 nucleotides: TGTGCCAGCAGCTATGGCGGGAGTGGTGTGGGGACCCAGTACTTC. This translates into CASSYGGSGVGTQYF.

V gene TRBV28 combines with J gene TRBJ1-1; 7 positions agree with TRBD1. With 5 bases clipped from V and 2 bases from J, the junction kept 17 bases outside the gene matches. In germline, CDR1 is MDHEN, CDR2 SYDVKM. This CDR3 has 18 residues. CDR3 sequence reads: CASSLAPVTWDSNTEAFF. The CDR3 bases are TGTGCCAGCAGTCTTGCCCCGGTAACGTGGGACAGCAACACTGAAGCTTTCTTT.

The rearrangement joins TRBV5-6 to TRBJ2-7, with D maybe TRBD1 (6 bases). Germline CDR1 reads SGHDT; CDR2 reads YYEEEE. The V end was cut by 0 bases, the J end by 3 bases, with 10 bases between. The CDR3 has 14 residues. CDR3 in amino acids: CASSLGTAFYEQYF. The CDR3 DNA reads TGTGCCAGCAGCTTGGGGACAGCTTTCTACGAGCAGTACTTC.

The genes are TRBV4-1 and TRBJ1-1; D gene ambiguous. Germline V CDR1 and CDR2: MGHRA, YSYEKL. This CDR3 is built from 13 residues. Trimming shortened V by 4 bases and J by 4 bases, and 10 bases separated the two germline ends. In DNA form, the CDR3 reads TGCGCCAGCAGCCTGGAGGAAGGCACTGAAGCTTTCTTT. Protein sequence: CASSLEEGTEAFF.

The V and J genes are TRBV30 and TRBJ1-2; unclear D gene. This CDR3 comprises 12 residues. Trimming stripped 4 bases from V and 4 bases from J, with 10 bases between. The germline V gene has CDR1 GTSNPN and CDR2 SVGIG (reference sequence). The CDR3 coding sequence is TGTGCCTGGACGCGGGGTGGCTATGGCTACACCTTC. Translated: CAWTRGGYGYTF.

The J gene is TRBJ2-7, the V gene TRBV9; 7 nucleotides match TRBD2. There are 13 residues in the CDR3. The junction had 1 base not matched to a gene; V was cut back by 3 bases and J by 1 base. The germline gives CDR1 SGDLS, CDR2 YYNGEE. The CDR3 DNA sequence: TGTGCCAGCAGCGGAGCGGGATCCTACGAGCAGTACTTC. Its translation is CASSGAGSYEQYF. Using reference TRBV9 and TRBJ2-7 for the parts outside the CDR3, the full variable domain is DSGVTQTPKHLITATGQRVTLRCSPRSGDLSVYWYQQSLDQGLQFLIQYYNGEERAKGNILERFSAQQFPDLHSELNLSSLELGDSALYFCASSGAGSYEQYFGPGTRLTVT.

The chain joins TRBV2 to TRBJ1-1; D not certain. Germline assignment: CDR1 SNHLY and CDR2 FYNNEI. The V end lost 8 bases, the J end lost 2 bases, and 12 bases lay between the germline ends. This CDR3 contains 13 residues. CDR3 sequence (DNA): TGTGCCAGCGCGGTGTCACGTAACACTGAAGCTTTCTTT. This translates into CASAVSRNTEAFF.

The CDR3 nucleotides are TGTGCCTGGAGTGTAGGTCCCAGGGGCCACTCTGGAAACACCATATATTTT. Protein: CAWSVGPRGHSGNTIYF. The genes are TRBV30 and TRBJ1-3, with D possibly being TRBD1 (6 bases). The CDR3 runs 17 residues. V was clipped by 0 bases and J by 0 bases, with 15 bases between them. Germline CDR1 reads GTSNPN; CDR2 reads SVGIG (reference sequence).

With respect to this clone: Additional DNA sequences in this sample encode the identical CDR3. The genes are TRBV5-1 and TRBJ1-2; 8 bases agree with TRBD1. The V gene's germline CDR1 is SGHRS and CDR2 YFSETQ. The CDR3 is made up of 15 amino acids. The V segment lost 0 bases and the J segment 4 bases; nucleotides outside the gene matches: 5. In DNA, the CDR3 is TGCGCCAGCAGCTTGGAGGGTACAGGGGGCTATGGCTACACCTTC. Translated: CASSLEGTGGYGYTF.